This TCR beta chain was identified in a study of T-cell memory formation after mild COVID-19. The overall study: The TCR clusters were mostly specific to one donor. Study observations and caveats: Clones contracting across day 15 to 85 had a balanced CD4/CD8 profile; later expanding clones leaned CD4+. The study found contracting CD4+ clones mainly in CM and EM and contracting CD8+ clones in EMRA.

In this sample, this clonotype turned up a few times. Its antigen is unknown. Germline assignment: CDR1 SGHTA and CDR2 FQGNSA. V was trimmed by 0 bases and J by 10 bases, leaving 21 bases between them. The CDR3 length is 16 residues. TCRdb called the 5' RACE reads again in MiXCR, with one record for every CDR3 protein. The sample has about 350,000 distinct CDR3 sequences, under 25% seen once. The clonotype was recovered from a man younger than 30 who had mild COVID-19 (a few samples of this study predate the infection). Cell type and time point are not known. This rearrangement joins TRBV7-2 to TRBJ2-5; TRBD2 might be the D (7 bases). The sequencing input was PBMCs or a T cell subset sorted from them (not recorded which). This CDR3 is CASSLAPSGEWGGQYF. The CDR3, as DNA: TGTGCCAGCAGCTTAGCCCCATCAGGGGAGTGGGGGGGCCAGTACTTC.